This entry lists 12 T cell receptor beta chains sequenced from one sample in a study of blood T cell repertoires in COVID-19. Here immunoSEQ multiplex PCR was the method, and the copy in TCRdb shows in-frame clones only, minus some. This table holds about 250,000 clones, more than 80% found once. The sample was peripheral blood. The receptor set was obtained from a woman younger than 45 with active or convalescent COVID-19.

The chain links TRBV7-8 to TRBJ2-7; D may be TRBD1 (6 bases). CDR1 is SGHVS, CDR2 FQNEAQ, per germline. V shed 2 bases and J shed 2 bases, with 16 bases lying between them. The CDR3 extends over 16 amino acids. Here the CDR3 DNA reads TGTGCCAGCAGCTTACCCGACTCAGGGGATACCTACGAGCAGTACTTC. It codes for CASSLPDSGDTYEQYF.

V usage is TRBV7-3 and J usage is TRBJ2-7, with a possible D match to TRBD2 (6 bases). Per germline, CDR1 SGHTA and CDR2 FQGTGA. The V and J ends lost 2 bases and 6 bases respectively, with 11 bases between them. This CDR3 is built from 13 residues. The CDR3 DNA follows: TGTGCCAGCAGCTTAGCTAGCGCGACCGAGCAGTACTTC. Protein product: CASSLASATEQYF.

The V gene is TRBV7-3, the J gene TRBJ2-1; no reliable D call. Germline assignment: CDR1 SGHTA and CDR2 FQGTGA. This CDR3 is 14 amino acids long. With 2 bases removed from V and 1 base from J, the gap between germline ends came to 6 bases. The CDR3 bases are TGTGCCAGCAGCTTAGGCGGATCCTACAATGAGCAGTTCTTC. Protein sequence: CASSLGGSYNEQFF.

Only one count was recorded for this clone. The chain joins TRBV4-2 to TRBJ2-2, with D hard to call. Trimming removed 0 bases at V and 4 bases at J, with 9 bases between. The CDR3 consists of 15 residues. Per germline, CDR1 LGHNA and CDR2 YNFKEQ. CDR3 DNA sequence: TGTGCCAGCAGCCAAGAGGAACGACTCACCGGGGAGCTGTTTTTT. Translation: CASSQEERLTGELFF.

This chain joins TRBV9 and TRBJ2-2; D possibly corresponds to TRBD1 (6 bases). V lost 2 bases and J lost 3, with 8 bases in between. Germline assignment: CDR1 SGDLS and CDR2 YYNGEE. The CDR3 runs to 14 residues. This chain's CDR3 is CASSVRGDTGELFF. CDR3 in DNA: TGTGCCAGCAGCGTCAGGGGTGACACCGGGGAGCTGTTTTTT.

The J gene is TRBJ2-2, the V gene TRBV7-6; 8 nucleotides align to TRBD2. The V and J ends lost 5 bases and 2 bases, in that order; junction bases with no gene match: 4. This CDR3 spans 15 amino acids. In germline, CDR1 is SGHVS, CDR2 FNYEAQ. The CDR3 sequence: CASSQSGGNTGELFF. The CDR3 DNA follows: TGTGCCAGCAGCCAGAGCGGGGGTAACACCGGGGAGCTGTTTTTT. Based on the CDR3 plus reference TRBV7-6 and TRBJ2-2, the full variable domain is GAGVSQSPRYKVTKRGQDVALRCDPISGHVSLYWYRQALGQGPEFLTYFNYEAQQDKSGLPNDRFSAERPEGSISTLTIQRTEQRDSAMYRCASSQSGGNTGELFFGEGSRLTVL.

This rearrangement joins TRBV28 to TRBJ1-1; no reliable D call. V was cut by 3 bases and J by 1 base, with 6 bases left in between. This CDR3 is built from 13 residues. Germline loops: CDR1 MDHEN, CDR2 SYDVKM. Written as DNA, the CDR3 is TGTGCCAGCAGTTTGCGGGGGAACACTGAAGCTTTCTTT. Translation: CASSLRGNTEAFF.

The CDR3 DNA reads TGTGCCAGCAGTTCACTTACAGGGGTGACTAATGAAAAACTGTTTTTT. It codes for CASSSLTGVTNEKLFF. V gene TRBV27 combines with J gene TRBJ1-4; TRBD1 aligns across 7 bases. Germline V gene lookup returns CDR1 MNHEY and CDR2 SMNVEV (reference sequence). This CDR3 region has 16 residues. J gave up 2 bases and V 4 bases, and 7 bases lay outside the gene matches.

This clone occurred a few times. This rearrangement joins TRBV7-2 to TRBJ2-7, with D tentatively TRBD2 (7 bases). The CDR3 runs to 16 residues. CDR1 and CDR2 from the germline V gene are SGHTA and FQGNSA. V shed 0 bases and J shed 0 bases, with 12 bases lying between them. The CDR3 region has the DNA TGTGCCAGCAGCTTAGCTGCGGGGGCCAGCTCCTACGAGCAGTACTTC. Its protein product is CASSLAAGASSYEQYF. Full variable domain (rest looked up from reference TRBV7-2 and TRBJ2-7): GAGVSQSPSNKVTEKGKDVELRCDPISGHTALYWYRQSLGQGLEFLIYFQGNSAPDKSGLPSDRFSAERTGGSVSTLTIQRTQQEDSAVYLCASSLAAGASSYEQYFGPGTRLTVT.

The V and J genes are TRBV9 and TRBJ2-7; 10 nucleotides agree with TRBD1. The germline V gene has CDR1 SGDLS and CDR2 YYNGEE. The V gene end was trimmed by 5 bases and the J gene end by 3 bases; junction bases not matched to a gene: 8. The CDR3 is made up of 15 amino acids. The CDR3 DNA reads TGTGCCAGCAGTCCCCGGGACAGGGGTTTCTACGAGCAGTACTTC. Translated, it gives CASSPRDRGFYEQYF.

The chain couples TRBV6-2 or TRBV6-3 to TRBJ1-2, with no clear D. The CDR3 runs 15 residues. Looked up from germline, CDR1 is MNHEY and CDR2 is SVGEGT. Trimming cost V 2 bases and J 10 bases, with 20 bases left between them. The CDR3 sequence is CASSYGMYRESPYTF. As DNA, the CDR3 is TGTGCCAGCAGTTACGGAATGTATAGGGAGTCTCCCTACACCTTC.

A single count supports this clone. The genes are TRBV18 and TRBJ1-6; 9 bases match TRBD1. Germline CDR1 is KGHSH and CDR2 is LQKENI. Unmatched junction bases numbered 9, after V lost 6 bases and J lost 0 bases. The CDR3 is made up of 18 amino acids. The CDR3: CASSLDRGQSSYNSPLHF. The CDR3 region has the DNA TGTGCCAGCTCCTTGGACAGGGGCCAAAGCTCCTATAATTCACCCCTCCACTTT.